This TCR beta chain was sequenced in a study of siplizumab effects on memory and regulatory T cells. Study-wide findings and caveats: Naive versus memory phenotype went unassigned for roughly 80-96% of proliferating CD4+ or CD8+ clones. Researchers did not confirm the suppressive function of proliferating Tregs from siplizumab cultures. There were only a minor fraction of alloreactive clones that mapped to unstimulated subsets. Memory cells seemed less diverse than naive T cells, which seemed major alloresponse contributors.

This table comes from immunoSEQ multiplex PCR, and its TCRdb copy is limited to in-frame clones, with some not included. Here the sample spans around 82,000 clones, 93% being singletons. As for this clone: The antigen is unknown.

Sequenced: CD8+ T cells sorted from blood. This clonotype originated in a human donor in good health.

Here the CDR3 reads CASSEGGPNTGELFF. Written as DNA, the CDR3 is TGCGCCAGCAGCGAGGGGGGGCCCAACACCGGGGAGCTGTTTTTT. The rearrangement uses TRBV5-1 and TRBJ2-2, with a tentative D call TRBD2 (7 bases). From germline, CDR1 is SGHRS and CDR2 YFSETQ. CDR3 length: 15 residues. V lost 4 bases and J lost 2, with 12 bases in between.